This entry lists 19 T cell receptor beta chains sequenced from one sample in a study of blood T cell repertoires in COVID-19. Data came from immunoSEQ multiplex PCR; TCRdb stores just in-frame clones and leaves some out. Of under 300,000 clones listed, roughly 87% are singletons. The sequencing sample was made of peripheral blood. Receptors were obtained from a human donor in a cohort sampled during active COVID-19.

The chain joins TRBV9 to TRBJ2-2; D ambiguous. The ends were cut back, 0 bases at V and 6 bases at J, with 3 bases in the middle. The CDR3 runs to 12 residues. Per germline, CDR1 SGDLS and CDR2 YYNGEE. Here the CDR3 DNA reads TGTGCCAGCAGCGTAGCTTCCGGGGAGCTGTTTTTT. Translation: CASSVASGELFF.

Concerning this clone: Other DNA sequences of this sample code for an identical CDR3. This chain connects TRBV3-1 (or the pseudogene TRBV3-2) to TRBJ2-5; the D is unclear. Germline V lookup: CDR1 LGHDT, CDR2 YNNKEL (reference sequence). The CDR3 is 12 amino acids. Between the trimmed V and J ends, which lost 4 bases and 5 bases, there was a span of 8 bases. DNA of the CDR3: TGTGCCAGCAGCCCCCTAGGTGAGACCCAGTACTTC. The encoded protein is CASSPLGETQYF.

This clone showed up just a few times. J is TRBJ2-1 and V is TRBV5-6, with a tentative D call TRBD2 (5 bases). This CDR3 region has 16 residues. CDR1 and CDR2 (germline): SGHDT, YYEEEE. V was cut by 2 bases and J by 8 bases, with 20 bases left in between. The CDR3 loop reads CASSFGLPSFGDEQFF. The CDR3 DNA is TGTGCCAGCAGCTTCGGCCTGCCTTCGTTCGGGGATGAGCAGTTCTTC.

The chain links TRBV7-2 to TRBJ2-3, with 9 positions matching TRBD2. Trimming at V came to 2 bases and at J to 4 bases, leaving 7 bases not matched to a gene. The CDR3 extends over 16 amino acids. Per the germline V gene, CDR1 is SGHTA and CDR2 is FQGNSA. The CDR3 sequence is CASSLTPLAGSDTQYF. CDR3 nucleotides: TGTGCCAGCAGCTTAACCCCACTAGCGGGCTCAGATACGCAGTATTTT.

The genes are TRBV6-6 and TRBJ1-5, with a possible D match to TRBD1 (5 bases). CDR3 length: 15 amino acids. Trimming removed 6 bases from V and 3 bases from J, with 15 bases in between. Germline CDR1 MNHNY, CDR2 SVGAGI (reference sequence). The CDR3 is CASRPQGGNNQPQHF. The CDR3 bases are TGTGCCAGCAGACCCCAGGGAGGGAACAATCAGCCCCAGCATTTT.

This chain's CDR3 is CATSDLQIETQYF. In DNA, the CDR3 is TGTGCCACCAGTGATTTGCAAATCGAGACCCAGTACTTC. The genes are TRBV24-1 and TRBJ2-5; D remains unclear. V was trimmed by 0 bases and J by 5 bases, leaving 6 bases between them. Germline-derived CDR1 and CDR2 are KGHDR and SFDVKD. CDR3 length equals 13 residues.

CDR3 amino acids: CASRGQERFPTSGELFF. The CDR3 region has the DNA TGTGCCAGCAGGGGACAGGAGCGATTCCCGACGTCGGGGGAGCTGTTTTTT. V and J are TRBV2 and TRBJ2-2; 8 bases align to TRBD1. V lost 6 bases to trimming and J lost 8 bases; unmatched junction nucleotides: 17. The CDR3 contains 17 residues. CDR1 is SNHLY and CDR2 is FYNNEI in the germline V gene.

This clone was recorded only once. The rearrangement uses TRBV21-1 and TRBJ2-7; the table's TRBD1 call for D was not verified on the DNA. TRBV21-1 counts as a pseudogene. The CDR3 runs to 16 residues. This CDR3 reads CASSKEGTGGQDEQYF. The CDR3 bases are TGTGCCAGCAGCAAAGAAGGTACAGGGGGCCAGGACGAGCAGTACTTC.

This clone was recorded only once. The V call is TRBV9, the J call TRBJ2-3; 7 bases align to TRBD2. V lost 0 bases to trimming and J lost 3 bases; unmatched junction nucleotides: 4. This CDR3 has 15 amino acids. In germline, CDR1 is SGDLS, CDR2 YYNGEE. The DNA of the CDR3 is TGTGCCAGCAGCGTAGACGCGGGAGCTACAGATACGCAGTATTTT. Protein product: CASSVDAGATDTQYF.

This chain uses TRBV10-3 with TRBJ2-7; D gene unclear. The CDR3 is 15 residues long. The V gene lost 3 bases and the J gene lost 2 bases, with 14 bases spanning the gap. In germline, CDR1 is ENHRY, CDR2 SYGVKD. The CDR3 DNA sequence: TGTGCCATCAGTGAAGGTGTGGCAGGTCCCTACGAGCAGTACTTC. It codes for CAISEGVAGPYEQYF.

This chain joins TRBV15 and TRBJ1-2, with a possible D match to TRBD1 (6 bases). V was cut by 2 bases and J by 8 bases, with 15 bases left in between. Germline V gene sequence: CDR1 LNHNV, CDR2 YYDKDF (reference sequence). The CDR3 spans 14 residues. CDR3 sequence (DNA): TGTGCCACCAGCAGACGCTCAGGGGATGGCGGCTACACCTTC. Translated, it gives CATSRRSGDGGYTF.

This chain links TRBV4-3 with TRBJ2-7; D possibly corresponds to TRBD2 (5 bases). CDR1 is LGHNA, CDR2 YSLEER, per germline. The CDR3 contains 14 residues. Trimming pared 0 bases from V and 7 bases from J, leaving 13 bases between. CDR3 coding DNA: TGCGCCAGCAGCCAAGATTACGCGGGTAGAGAGCAGTACTTC. It translates to CASSQDYAGREQYF.

The rearrangement uses TRBV5-4 and TRBJ2-1, with 13 bases lining up with TRBD2. The V gene end was trimmed by 3 bases and the J gene end by 0 bases; junction bases not matched to a gene: 9. CDR3 length: 19 residues. Germline CDR1 and CDR2: SGHNT and YYREEE (reference sequence). CDR3 nucleotides: TGTGCCAGCAGCTCACTAGCGGGAGGGCCAAGGAGCTCCTACAATGAGCAGTTCTTC. This encodes CASSSLAGGPRSSYNEQFF.

The chain recombines TRBV2 with TRBJ1-4; D perhaps matches TRBD1 (5 bases). Trimming pared 11 bases from V and 3 bases from J, leaving 19 bases between. The CDR3 spans 15 residues. From germline, CDR1 is SNHLY and CDR2 FYNNEI. CDR3 region: CACRFNGGANEKLFF. CDR3 DNA sequence: TGTGCCTGCCGCTTCAACGGGGGGGCTAATGAAAAACTGTTTTTT.

The chain has TRBV19 and TRBJ2-3; 9 nucleotides line up with TRBD1. Germline values: CDR1 LNHDA, CDR2 SQIVND (reference sequence). The CDR3 has 18 residues. The trim removed 5 bases at V and 1 base at J, leaving 13 bases unmatched. The CDR3 nucleotides read TGTGCCAGTAGTCGTCCCGGGACAGGGAATTGGGGCACAGATACGCAGTATTTT. Protein: CASSRPGTGNWGTDTQYF. The whole variable domain, filled in from reference TRBV19 and TRBJ2-3, reads DGGITQSPKYLFRKEGQNVTLSCEQNLNHDAMYWYRQDPGQGLRLIYYSQIVNDFQKGDIAEGYSVSREKKESFPLTVTSAQKNPTAFYLCASSRPGTGNWGTDTQYFGPGTRLTVL.

This clone was detected only once. The gene calls are TRBV12-5 and TRBJ2-2, with TRBD2 identical over 7 bases. The germline CDR1 and CDR2 sequences are LGHNT and FRNRAP. This CDR3 contains 13 residues. Trimming cost V 5 bases and J 7 bases; bases outside gene matches: 4. The CDR3 reads CASGSGTDGELFF. CDR3 DNA: TGTGCTAGTGGTAGCGGGACTGACGGGGAGCTGTTTTTT. The whole variable domain, filled in from reference TRBV12-5 and TRBJ2-2, reads DARVTQTPRHKVTEMGQEVTMRCQPILGHNTVFWYRQTMMQGLELLAYFRNRAPLDDSGMPKDRFSAEMPDATLATLKIQPSEPRDSAVYFCASGSGTDGELFFGEGSRLTVL.

The CDR3 is CAWSVPGEKLFF. The CDR3 nucleotides read TGTGCCTGGAGTGTACCAGGAGAAAAACTGTTTTTT. The chain employs TRBV30 and TRBJ1-4; D ambiguous. Germline CDR1 and CDR2: GTSNPN and SVGIG (reference sequence). The CDR3 totals 12 residues. The V gene lost 0 bases and the J gene lost 8 bases, with 7 bases spanning the gap.

The V gene is TRBV7-2, the J gene TRBJ2-1, with D unclear. This CDR3 region has 12 residues. The V end lost 1 base, the J end lost 9 bases, and 7 bases lay between the germline ends. Germline V gene sequence: CDR1 SGHTA, CDR2 FQGNSA. CDR3 protein: CASSLDVGEQFF. CDR3 nucleotides: TGTGCCAGCAGCTTAGATGTCGGTGAGCAGTTCTTC.

The chain couples TRBV18 to TRBJ1-1, with D uncertain. Germline loops: CDR1 KGHSH, CDR2 LQKENI. This CDR3 comprises 16 residues. The V and J ends lost 3 bases and 0 bases respectively, with 14 bases between them. The CDR3 region is CASSPGISNLNTEAFF. The DNA of the CDR3 is TGTGCCAGCTCACCTGGTATTAGCAATTTGAACACTGAAGCTTTCTTT.